This TCR beta chain was recorded in a study of cytotoxic CD8 clonotypes in ibrutinib-treated CLL (dated by TCRdb to the early 2020s). In the study overall: The cohort had over ten relapsed/refractory and 15 treatment-naive patients; roughly 18 were IGHV unmutated. Responses were partial in approximately 24 patients and complete in 2; after median about 70 months follow-up, about 14 stayed in remission and roughly twelve progressed. Response samples were obtained after a median of around eleven months of treatment, with a range of about 6 to 40 months. An average of around 250,000 productive templates and 94,082 productive rearrangements was obtained per sample. Of the 90 or so participants in the trial, roughly 26 had longitudinal samples available. Cryopreserved peripheral blood mononuclear cells were obtained before treatment, at response, and at either sustained remission or disease progression. All remission and progressive disease samples were collected while patients were still receiving ibrutinib.

The paper as a whole reports these results and caveats: Clonality increased at ibrutinib response, stayed stable in sustained remission, and fell back toward baseline at progression. Sampling times were not matched between patients in sustained remission and patients whose disease was progressing, and lymph node repertoires were not examined. Public clonotypes were rare and either shrank or stayed stable during treatment, and the rise in clonality at ibrutinib response reflected expansion of private clonotypes. At baseline, clonality was higher than in age-matched healthy donors and showed a strong correlation with circulating CD8+ T-cell counts.

A MiSeq instrument was used for deep resolution sequencing, which targeted depths ranging from 1 in 1 million up to 1 in 200,000 T cells, with coverage averaging 10x for each clonotype. The immunoSEQ hsTCRB Kit was used to generate the TCR beta libraries. Under the source paper's analysis protocol: Data were analyzed with ImmunoSEQ Data Assistant and ImmunoSEQ Analyzer, with V, D and J genes assigned per IMGT definitions. Clonality, with values ranging from 0 to 1, was calculated as one minus the normalized Shannon entropy of productive rearrangement frequencies. Only overrepresented clonotypes making up at least 0.05% of each patient's repertoire were included in the public clonotype analysis. Repertoires from roughly 13 age-matched healthy donors in immuneACCESS were used as clonality controls. The source is immuneACCESS, and TCRdb retained only in-frame sequences with V and J called. Part of the clones is not carried over; for the studies checked, unresolved V genes explain less than half of this, and the remainder is unexplained. V, J and clone size derive from that table, while D and trimming were established from the DNA sequence. The sample table lists fewer than 35,000 clones, almost 85% of them with a count of one. About 7.6% of the sample comes from the top ten.

V is reduced by 3 bases and J by 6 bases, leaving a spacing of 21 bases between them. Measured from the cysteine to the phenylalanine, the CDR3 is 16 residues long. Just the 48-base CDR3 DNA is kept, in frame starting at base 1. CDR1 and CDR2 were assigned from the germline V gene as SGHRS and YFSETQ. In light of the paper, this sample's time point label describes: roughly 2 years on ibrutinib. Roughly 1.8 micrograms of genomic DNA were extracted from cryopreserved PBMCs for TCR beta library preparation. High-throughput TCR beta sequencing was performed on longitudinal blood samples from CLL patients receiving ibrutinib monotherapy. The patients took part in an open-label, single-center phase 2 trial of ibrutinib monotherapy. This clone has just one count. What this receptor recognizes is not known. Base qualities are not at hand, and no much larger clone is one base apart.

The TCR comes from a human donor with chronic lymphocytic leukemia. Rearrangement joined TRBV5-1 to TRBJ1-1; TRBD1 could be the D gene, as 6 bases match. The source was PBMCs, collected after 24 months of ibrutinib treatment. The CDR3 reads as follows: CASSSGLDRFSSEAFF. The DNA reads as follows: TGCGCCAGCAGCTCCGGGTTAGACAGGTTTTCTTCTGAAGCTTTCTTT. With the rest looked up from the reference TRBV5-1 and TRBJ1-1 genes rather than sequenced, the full variable domain is KAGVTQTPRYLIKTRGQQVTLSCSPISGHRSVSWYQQTPGQGLQFLFEYFSETQRNKGNFPGRFSGRQFSNSRSEMNVSTLELGDSALYLCASSSGLDRFSSEAFFGQGTRLTVV.